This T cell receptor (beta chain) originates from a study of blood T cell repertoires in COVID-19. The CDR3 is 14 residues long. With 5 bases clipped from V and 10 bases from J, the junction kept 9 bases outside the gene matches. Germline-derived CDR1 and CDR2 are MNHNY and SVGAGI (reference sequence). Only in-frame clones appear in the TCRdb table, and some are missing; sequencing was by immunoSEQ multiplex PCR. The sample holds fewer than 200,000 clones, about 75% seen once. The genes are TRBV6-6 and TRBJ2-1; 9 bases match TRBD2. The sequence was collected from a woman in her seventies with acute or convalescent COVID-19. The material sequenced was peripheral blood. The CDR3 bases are TGTGCCAGCAGTGATGCTAGCGGGATCGGGGAGCAGTTCTTC. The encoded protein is CASSDASGIGEQFF.